The TCR beta chain described here comes from a study of Graves' ophthalmopathy and Graves' hyperthyroidism. Study results and caveats: From stable hyperthyroidism, ophthalmopathy was separated by a 13-signature model with 87.88% sensitivity and under 84% specificity. Both an approximately 70% sensitivity and a 72.22% specificity characterized the model's predictions of ophthalmopathy progression.

J was trimmed by 6 bases and V by 7 bases; bases with no gene match: 7. Germline CDR1 is SNHLY and CDR2 is FYNNEI. CDR3 length: 14 amino acids. TCR beta CDR3 amplification used RNA transcripts. Second-round multiplex PCR followed a first-round RT-PCR using HTBI primers. TCRdb used MiXCR to reprocess the multiplex PCR reads, holding one entry per CDR3 protein. The sample holds about 550,000 distinct CDR3 sequences; 39% are singletons and the top ten take about 4.6%. As concerns this clonotype: Its specificity is not known.

Diagnosis used clinical symptoms, serum thyroxine, TRAb, thyroid ultrasound and orbital computed tomography. The sample was peripheral blood or thyroid tissue (not recorded which). This receptor was identified in an adult man with Graves' hyperthyroidism. V usage is TRBV2 and J usage is TRBJ2-2, with 8 bases matching TRBD1. CDR3 region: CASIRDRSSGELFF. The CDR3 nucleotides are TGTGCCAGCATCAGGGACAGGAGCTCCGGGGAGCTGTTTTTT.